Shown below are 27 T cell receptor beta chains from a single sample sequenced in a study of T cell repertoires in cytomegalovirus infection. Their antigen targets remain unknown. TCRdb reprocessed the reads via MiXCR and lists one record per CDR3 protein. The top ten hold 20% of the sample, which has some 350,000 distinct CDR3 sequences, approximately 32% seen once. Here the sequenced sample was cultured PBMCs, taken from culture after CMV antigen stimulation. These receptors were taken from a human donor in good health (CMV status not recorded). Some clones in this sample may be carry-over from other donors' samples.

This clonotype appeared a few times. The chain is built from TRBV7-3 and TRBJ1-1; 9 bases agree with TRBD1. This CDR3 has 15 amino acids. The J segment lost 4 bases and the V segment lost 2 bases, leaving 5 bases of the junction unmatched. Germline CDR1 is SGHTA and CDR2 is FQGTGA. The CDR3 sequence: CASSLAQGAFTEAFF. The CDR3 DNA is TGTGCCAGCAGCTTAGCACAGGGGGCCTTCACTGAAGCTTTCTTT.

This sequence joins TRBV27 and TRBJ2-6, with TRBD1 matching over 7 bases. This CDR3 spans 18 amino acids. The germline V gene encodes CDR1 MNHEY and CDR2 SMNVEV (reference sequence). J gave up 1 base and V 0 bases, and 6 bases lay outside the gene matches. For the CDR3, the DNA is TGTGCCAGCAGTTTATCTAATGACAGGGTATCTGGGGCCAACGTCCTGACTTTC. Amino acid sequence: CASSLSNDRVSGANVLTF.

The rearrangement links TRBV7-4 to TRBJ2-2; 8 positions match TRBD1. V was clipped by 0 bases and J by 3 bases; unmatched bases: 6. CDR1 is SGHVT, CDR2 SQSDAQ, per germline. CDR3 size: 17 residues. CDR3 sequence reads: CASSLAQGAHYTGELFF. CDR3 coding DNA: TGTGCCAGCAGCTTAGCGCAGGGGGCGCATTACACCGGGGAGCTGTTTTTT.

The chain employs TRBV7-2 and TRBJ2-2; D not resolved. The V and J ends lost 5 bases and 2 bases respectively, with 12 bases between them. The CDR3 runs 15 residues. CDR1 and CDR2 from the germline V gene are SGHTA and FQGNSA. The CDR3 nucleotides read TGTGCCAGCAGCCGTGCAAGCGACAACACCGGGGAGCTGTTTTTT. As protein: CASSRASDNTGELFF.

The rearrangement links TRBV7-2 to TRBJ2-1; D could derive from TRBD1 or TRBD2 (5 bases each). This CDR3 is built from 15 residues. V was clipped by 0 bases and J by 9 bases, with 15 bases between them. Germline V gene data show CDR1 as SGHTA and CDR2 as FQGNSA. CDR3 DNA sequence: TGTGCCAGCAGCTTAGCGAGGGGCCCCAACGGTGAGCAGTTCTTC. Its protein is CASSLARGPNGEQFF.

This clonotype came up many times. The V and J genes are TRBV6-1 and TRBJ1-4; D not certain. The CDR3 spans 14 residues. Germline lookup yields CDR1 MNHNS and CDR2 SASEGT. The germline V and J ends were trimmed by 8 bases and 5 bases, with 15 bases remaining between them. CDR3 loop: CASRPAGTNEKLFF. In DNA form, the CDR3 reads TGTGCCAGCCGCCCCGCGGGTACAAATGAAAAACTGTTTTTT.

This clonotype was detected a few times. The gene calls are TRBV13 and TRBJ2-3; 7 bases map to TRBD1. Germline assignment: CDR1 PRHDT and CDR2 FYEKMQ (reference sequence). This CDR3 has 16 amino acids. After removal of 6 bases from V and 0 bases from J, the junction contained 9 bases not matched to a gene. The CDR3 reads CASSTRTGGSTDTQYF. The CDR3 DNA reads as TGTGCCAGCAGTACCAGGACAGGTGGGAGCACAGATACGCAGTATTTT.

The CDR3 DNA reads as TGTGCCAGCAGTTTCAGGGAAGGGGATACCCAGTACTTC. Translation gives CASSFREGDTQYF. The V gene is TRBV27, the J gene TRBJ2-5, with D maybe TRBD1 (5 bases). The CDR3 consists of 13 residues. Between the trimmed V and J ends, which lost 3 bases and 8 bases, there was a span of 13 bases. The V gene's germline CDR1 is MNHEY and CDR2 SMNVEV (reference sequence).

CDR3 nucleotides: TGTGCCAGCAGCGTAGGAGGCGGCGCAACTAATGAAAAACTGTTTTTT. Translation gives CASSVGGGATNEKLFF. This chain uses TRBV28 with TRBJ1-4; D is unresolved. Deletions cut 6 bases from V and 0 bases from J, with 14 bases between. The CDR3 totals 16 residues. From germline, CDR1 is MDHEN and CDR2 SYDVKM.

The chain links TRBV4-1 to TRBJ1-1; the D gene is possibly TRBD1 (5 bases). The V end was cut by 4 bases, the J end by 3 bases, with 12 bases between. The CDR3 is made up of 14 amino acids. Germline assignment: CDR1 MGHRA and CDR2 YSYEKL. CDR3: CASSPAGGDTEAFF. CDR3 nucleotide sequence: TGCGCCAGCAGCCCGGCGGGGGGGGACACTGAAGCTTTCTTT.

The V call is TRBV20-1, the J call TRBJ2-7; 14 nucleotides align to TRBD2. The CDR3 covers 14 residues. V shed 5 bases and J 7 bases; nucleotides not matched to a gene: 7. Germline loops: CDR1 DFQATT, CDR2 SNEGSKA (reference sequence). CDR3 bases: TGCAGTGCTCCGGGACTAGCGGGAGTGAGGGAGCAGTACTTC. Residues: CSAPGLAGVREQYF.

V gene TRBV6-1 combines with J gene TRBJ1-2, with D unclear. V gave up 5 bases and J gave up 4 bases, with 23 bases separating them. The CDR3 covers 17 residues. In germline, CDR1 is MNHNS, CDR2 SASEGT. The CDR3 loop reads CASSYGSRGRSPYGYTF. Written as DNA, the CDR3 is TGTGCCAGCAGTTACGGGTCCCGTGGGAGGTCGCCCTATGGCTACACCTTC.

This clonotype was counted at least ten times. The gene calls are TRBV7-8 and TRBJ2-1; perhaps TRBD1 as D (6 bases). Germline values: CDR1 SGHVS, CDR2 FQNEAQ. V dropped 4 bases and J dropped 1 base, with 11 bases sitting between them. This CDR3 spans 15 amino acids. The CDR3 is CASSSIRGSYNEQFF. CDR3 sequence (DNA): TGTGCCAGCAGCTCTATTAGGGGGTCCTACAATGAGCAGTTCTTC.

The V and J genes are TRBV18 and TRBJ2-4, with 7 bases that match TRBD1. V lost 3 bases, J lost 8 bases, and 7 bases stayed unmatched. Germline CDR1 and CDR2: KGHSH and LQKENI. CDR3 length: 14 residues. CDR3 bases: TGTGCCAGCTCACCTACGACAGGGAAGGACATTCAGTACTTC. Its translation: CASSPTTGKDIQYF.

This clonotype showed up just a few times. The CDR3 sequence is CASSRDHQVAPLHF. The CDR3 DNA is TGTGCCAGCAGTCGTGATCACCAAGTCGCACCCCTCCACTTT. V and J are TRBV12-3 or TRBV12-4 and TRBJ1-6; D is uncertain. The CDR3 sequence is 14 residues long. V shed 5 bases and J shed 11 bases, with 16 bases lying between them.

There are a few counts of this clonotype. J is TRBJ2-1 and V is TRBV12-3 or TRBV12-4, with 11 positions matching TRBD2. V shed 11 bases, J shed 3 bases, and the junction held 3 bases outside the gene matches. This CDR3 comprises 13 residues. The CDR3 here is CALGTSGYNEQFF. Written as DNA, the CDR3 is TGTGCCCTAGGGACTAGCGGCTACAATGAGCAGTTCTTC.

This clonotype appeared a few times. The chain employs TRBV20-1 and TRBJ1-5; 9 bases map to TRBD1. V was pared by 0 bases and J by 0 bases, with 6 bases of the junction left unmatched. Germline assignment: CDR1 DFQATT and CDR2 SNEGSKA (reference sequence). This CDR3 is 17 amino acids long. The CDR3 coding sequence is TGCAGTGCTAGAGATTGGACAGGGGTTTATAGCAATCAGCCCCAGCATTTT. Its translation is CSARDWTGVYSNQPQHF.

The rearrangement links TRBV19 to TRBJ1-5; 9 bases fit TRBD1. The CDR3 loop spans 14 amino acids. Germline CDR1 and CDR2: LNHDA and SQIVND (reference sequence). Losses at the gene ends were 3 bases for V and 7 bases for J; bases not matched to a gene: 4. Here the CDR3 reads CASSIRDRDQPQHF. The CDR3, as DNA: TGTGCCAGTAGTATCCGGGACAGGGACCAGCCCCAGCATTTT.

The CDR3 here is CASSFSASSYEQYF. The DNA for the CDR3 is TGTGCCAGCAGCTTTAGCGCCAGCTCCTACGAGCAGTACTTC. The V and J genes are TRBV7-6 and TRBJ2-7; TRBD2 is a possible D gene (5 bases). Looked up from germline, CDR1 is SGHVS and CDR2 is FNYEAQ. The CDR3 covers 14 residues. Trimming took 3 bases from V and 0 from J, leaving 9 bases between them.

This clonotype was seen a single time. V gene TRBV6-2 or TRBV6-3 combines with J gene TRBJ2-1; perhaps D is TRBD1 or TRBD2 (5 bases each). The CDR3 sequence is 14 residues long. V was trimmed by 0 bases and J by 7 bases, leaving 10 bases between them. Germline CDR1 MNHEY, CDR2 SVGEGT. CDR3: CASSYSSWGNEQFF. CDR3 coding DNA: TGTGCCAGCAGTTACTCGAGCTGGGGGAATGAGCAGTTCTTC.

V is TRBV6-5 and J is TRBJ2-6; TRBD1 might be the D (5 bases). Trimming cost V 6 bases and J 2 bases, with 11 bases left between them. This CDR3 has 15 amino acids. Germline-derived CDR1 and CDR2 are MNHEY and SVGAGI. The CDR3 region is CASRPTETGANVLTF. For the CDR3, the DNA is TGTGCCAGCAGGCCGACAGAGACTGGGGCCAACGTCCTGACTTTC.

For this clonotype: A junction boundary mismatches the germline segment, possibly from a read error. J is TRBJ2-7 and V is TRBV4-1, with D perhaps TRBD1 (5 bases). The CDR3 runs to 13 residues. Germline V gives CDR1 MGHRA, CDR2 YSYEKL. CDR3 region: CASSQDRSLEQYF. CDR3 nucleotide sequence: TGTGCCAGCAGCCAAGACAGATCCCTCGAGCAGTACTTC.

This sequence joins TRBV9 and TRBJ1-3; D may be TRBD1 (5 bases). The CDR3 runs to 15 residues. Germline CDR1 reads SGDLS; CDR2 reads YYNGEE. Trimming pared 4 bases from V and 0 bases from J, leaving 11 bases between. CDR3 coding DNA: TGTGCCAGCAGCTCTTCCCAGGGCTCTGGAAACACCATATATTTT. Protein sequence: CASSSSQGSGNTIYF.

There are a few counts of this clonotype. The chain combines TRBV7-2 with TRBJ2-3; 7 bases fit TRBD2. The germline CDR1 and CDR2 sequences are SGHTA and FQGNSA. The CDR3 covers 17 residues. V gave up 0 bases and J gave up 3 bases; unmatched junction bases: 9. The CDR3 spells CASSLASGSPWTDTQYF. CDR3 DNA sequence: TGTGCCAGCAGCTTAGCTAGCGGGTCCCCCTGGACAGATACGCAGTATTTT.

V gene TRBV15 combines with J gene TRBJ1-5, with D hard to call. The length of the CDR3 is 15 residues. V lost 0 bases, J lost 2 bases, and 8 bases lay in between. Per the germline V gene, CDR1 is LNHNV and CDR2 is YYDKDF (reference sequence). CDR3 protein: CATSRDQRGNQPQHF. CDR3 in DNA: TGTGCCACCAGCAGAGATCAACGGGGCAATCAGCCCCAGCATTTT.

The rearrangement uses TRBV10-3 and TRBJ2-1; TRBD2 matches at 9 bases. Looked up from germline, CDR1 is ENHRY and CDR2 is SYGVKD. The CDR3 has 14 amino acids. V was clipped by 4 bases and J by 5 bases; unmatched bases: 3. The DNA for the CDR3 is TGTGCCATCAGTGGGGCTAGCGGGGACAATGAGCAGTTCTTC. This encodes CAISGASGDNEQFF.

The chain joins TRBV7-2 to TRBJ2-1, with a weak D call TRBD2 (6 bases). The CDR3 extends over 15 amino acids. Per germline, CDR1 SGHTA and CDR2 FQGNSA. Trimming took 5 bases from V and 0 from J, leaving 11 bases between them. The CDR3 DNA sequence: TGTGCCAGCAGCCGTGGGGGGATCTCCTACAATGAGCAGTTCTTC. It specifies CASSRGGISYNEQFF.